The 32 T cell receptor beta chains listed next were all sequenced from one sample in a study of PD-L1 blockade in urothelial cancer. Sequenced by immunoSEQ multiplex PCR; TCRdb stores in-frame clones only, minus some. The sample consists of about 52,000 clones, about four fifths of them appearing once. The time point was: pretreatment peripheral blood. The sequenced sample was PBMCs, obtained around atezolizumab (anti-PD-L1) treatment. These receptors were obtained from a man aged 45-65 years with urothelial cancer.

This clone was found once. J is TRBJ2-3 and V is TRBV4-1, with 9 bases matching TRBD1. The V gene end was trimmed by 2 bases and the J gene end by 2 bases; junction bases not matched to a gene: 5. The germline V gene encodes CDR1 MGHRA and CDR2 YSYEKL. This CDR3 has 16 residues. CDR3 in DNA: TGCGCCAGCAGCCAATCGGGACAGGGTCCCACAGATACGCAGTATTTT. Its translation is CASSQSGQGPTDTQYF.

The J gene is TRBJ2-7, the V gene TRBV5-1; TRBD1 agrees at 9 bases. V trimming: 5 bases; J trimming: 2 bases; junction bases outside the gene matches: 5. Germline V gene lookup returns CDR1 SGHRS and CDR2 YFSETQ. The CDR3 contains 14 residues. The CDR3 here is CASRMGQGTYEQYF. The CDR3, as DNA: TGCGCCAGCAGAATGGGACAGGGAACCTACGAGCAGTACTTC. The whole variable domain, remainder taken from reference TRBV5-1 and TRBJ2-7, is KAGVTQTPRYLIKTRGQQVTLSCSPISGHRSVSWYQQTPGQGLQFLFEYFSETQRNKGNFPGRFSGRQFSNSRSEMNVSTLELGDSALYLCASRMGQGTYEQYFGPGTRLTVT.

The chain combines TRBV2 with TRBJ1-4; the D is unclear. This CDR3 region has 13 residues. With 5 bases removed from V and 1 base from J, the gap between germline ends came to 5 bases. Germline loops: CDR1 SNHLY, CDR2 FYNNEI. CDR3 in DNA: TGTGCCAGCAGTATATTAACTAATGAAAAACTGTTTTTT. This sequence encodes CASSILTNEKLFF.

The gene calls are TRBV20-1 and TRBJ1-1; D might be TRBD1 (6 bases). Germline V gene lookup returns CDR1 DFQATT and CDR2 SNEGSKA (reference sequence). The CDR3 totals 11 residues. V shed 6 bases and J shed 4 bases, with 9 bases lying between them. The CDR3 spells CSAPRGTEAFF. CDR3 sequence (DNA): TGCAGTGCCCCCAGGGGCACTGAAGCTTTCTTT.

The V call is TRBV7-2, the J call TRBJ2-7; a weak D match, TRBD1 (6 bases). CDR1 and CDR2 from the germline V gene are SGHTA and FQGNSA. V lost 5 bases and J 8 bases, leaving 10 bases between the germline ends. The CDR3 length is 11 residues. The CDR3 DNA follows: TGTGCCAGCAGCCCCGGACAGAAGCAGTACTTC. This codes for CASSPGQKQYF.

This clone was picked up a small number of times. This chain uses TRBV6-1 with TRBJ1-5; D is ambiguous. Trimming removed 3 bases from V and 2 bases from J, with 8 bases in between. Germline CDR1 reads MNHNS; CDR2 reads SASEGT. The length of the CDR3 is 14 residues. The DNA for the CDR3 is TGTGCCAGCAGTGACAGGTATGGCAATCAGCCCCAGCATTTT. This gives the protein CASSDRYGNQPQHF.

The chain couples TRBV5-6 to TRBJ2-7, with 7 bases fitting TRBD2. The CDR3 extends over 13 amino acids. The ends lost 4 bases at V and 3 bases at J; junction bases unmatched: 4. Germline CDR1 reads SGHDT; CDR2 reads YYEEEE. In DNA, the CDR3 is TGTGCCAGCAGCCGGGGGACTATCTACGAGCAGTACTTC. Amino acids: CASSRGTIYEQYF.

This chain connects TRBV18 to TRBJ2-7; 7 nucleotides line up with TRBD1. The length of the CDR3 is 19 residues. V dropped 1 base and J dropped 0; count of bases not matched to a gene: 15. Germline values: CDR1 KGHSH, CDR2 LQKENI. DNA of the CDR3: TGTGCCAGCTCACCACGACAGGGTTTCCCCACCAAGTACTCCTACGAGCAGTACTTC. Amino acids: CASSPRQGFPTKYSYEQYF.

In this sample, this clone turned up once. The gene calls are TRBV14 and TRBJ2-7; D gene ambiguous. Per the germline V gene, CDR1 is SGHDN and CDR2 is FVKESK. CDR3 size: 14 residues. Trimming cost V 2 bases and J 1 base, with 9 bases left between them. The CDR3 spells CASSQSERSYEQYF. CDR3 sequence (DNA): TGTGCCAGCAGCCAATCCGAGCGTTCCTACGAGCAGTACTTC.

CDR3 amino acids: CASLGLTLSHIDLDTQYF. The CDR3 DNA sequence: TGTGCCAGCCTGGGACTGACTTTATCTCATATAGACCTGGATACGCAGTATTTT. The chain joins TRBV28 to TRBJ2-3; perhaps TRBD2 as D (6 bases). From germline, CDR1 is MDHEN and CDR2 SYDVKM. Trimming stripped 8 bases from V and 6 bases from J, with 30 bases between. The CDR3 totals 18 residues. The whole variable domain, remainder taken from reference TRBV28 and TRBJ2-3, is DVKVTQSSRYLVKRTGEKVFLECVQDMDHENMFWYRQDPGLGLRLIYFSYDVKMKEKGDIPEGYSVSREKKERFSLILESASTNQTSMYLCASLGLTLSHIDLDTQYFGPGTRLTVL.

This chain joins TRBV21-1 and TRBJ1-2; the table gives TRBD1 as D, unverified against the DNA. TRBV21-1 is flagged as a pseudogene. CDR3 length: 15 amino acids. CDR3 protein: CASTQRLTGIYGYTF. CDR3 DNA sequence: TGTGCCAGCACCCAGAGACTGACAGGTATATATGGCTACACCTTC.

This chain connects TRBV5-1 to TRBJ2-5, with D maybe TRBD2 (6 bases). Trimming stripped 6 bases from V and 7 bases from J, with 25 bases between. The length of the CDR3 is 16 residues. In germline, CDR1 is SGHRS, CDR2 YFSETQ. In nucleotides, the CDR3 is TGCGCCAGCAAGGATGGAACAATTAAACACGGGGGGACCCAGTACTTC. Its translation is CASKDGTIKHGGTQYF. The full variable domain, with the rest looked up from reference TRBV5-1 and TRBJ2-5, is KAGVTQTPRYLIKTRGQQVTLSCSPISGHRSVSWYQQTPGQGLQFLFEYFSETQRNKGNFPGRFSGRQFSNSRSEMNVSTLELGDSALYLCASKDGTIKHGGTQYFGPGTRLLVL.

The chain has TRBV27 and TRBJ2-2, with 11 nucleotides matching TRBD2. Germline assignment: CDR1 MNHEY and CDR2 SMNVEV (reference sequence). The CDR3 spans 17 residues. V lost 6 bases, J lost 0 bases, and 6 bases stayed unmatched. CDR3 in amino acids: CASSGTSGLANTGELFF. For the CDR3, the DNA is TGTGCCAGCAGCGGGACTAGCGGACTCGCGAACACCGGGGAGCTGTTTTTT.

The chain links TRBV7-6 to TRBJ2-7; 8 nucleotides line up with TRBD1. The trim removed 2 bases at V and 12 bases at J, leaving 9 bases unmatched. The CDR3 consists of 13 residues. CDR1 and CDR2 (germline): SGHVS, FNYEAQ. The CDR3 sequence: CASSLNTGGLSYF. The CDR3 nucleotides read TGTGCCAGCAGCTTAAATACAGGGGGTCTGTCGTACTTC.

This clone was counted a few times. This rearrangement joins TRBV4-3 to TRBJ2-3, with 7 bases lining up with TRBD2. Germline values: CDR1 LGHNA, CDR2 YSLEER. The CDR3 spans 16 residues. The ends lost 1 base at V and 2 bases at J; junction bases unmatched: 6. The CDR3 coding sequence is TGCGCCAGCAGCCAAGGGGGAGGGGTAGTCACAGATACGCAGTATTTT. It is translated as CASSQGGGVVTDTQYF.

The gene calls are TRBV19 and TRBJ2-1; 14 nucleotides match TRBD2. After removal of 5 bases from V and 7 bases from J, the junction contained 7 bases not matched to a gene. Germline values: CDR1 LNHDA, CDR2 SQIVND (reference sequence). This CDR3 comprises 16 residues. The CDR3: CASSPLGLAGANEQFF. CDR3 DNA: TGTGCCAGTAGTCCCTTGGGACTAGCGGGAGCGAATGAGCAGTTCTTC. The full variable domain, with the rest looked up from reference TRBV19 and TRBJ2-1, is DGGITQSPKYLFRKEGQNVTLSCEQNLNHDAMYWYRQDPGQGLRLIYYSQIVNDFQKGDIAEGYSVSREKKESFPLTVTSAQKNPTAFYLCASSPLGLAGANEQFFGPGTRLTVL.

CDR3: CASSAHSGSRTDTQYF. Written as DNA, the CDR3 is TGTGCCAGCAGTGCGCATAGCGGGTCACGCACAGATACGCAGTATTTT. The rearrangement links TRBV25-1 to TRBJ2-3; TRBD2 agrees at 7 bases. Germline-derived CDR1 and CDR2 are MGHDK and SYGVNS. The CDR3 totals 16 residues. V was pared by 4 bases and J by 1 base, with 8 bases of the junction left unmatched.

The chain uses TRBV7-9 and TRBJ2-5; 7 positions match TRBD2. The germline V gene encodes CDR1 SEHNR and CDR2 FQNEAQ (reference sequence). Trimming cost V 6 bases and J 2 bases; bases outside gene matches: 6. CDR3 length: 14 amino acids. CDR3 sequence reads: CASRVTSPQETQYF. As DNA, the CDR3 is TGTGCCAGCAGGGTGACTAGCCCACAAGAGACCCAGTACTTC.

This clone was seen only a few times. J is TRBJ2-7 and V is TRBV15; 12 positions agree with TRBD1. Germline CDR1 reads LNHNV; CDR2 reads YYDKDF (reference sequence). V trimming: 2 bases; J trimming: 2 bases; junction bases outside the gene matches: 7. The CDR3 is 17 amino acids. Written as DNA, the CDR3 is TGTGCCACCAGCAGACGGGACAGGGGGCGCTGGACCTACGAGCAGTACTTC. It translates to CATSRRDRGRWTYEQYF. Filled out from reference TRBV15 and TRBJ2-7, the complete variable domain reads DAMVIQNPRYQVTQFGKPVTLSCSQTLNHNVMYWYQQKSSQAPKLLFHYYDKDFNNEADTPDNFQSRRPNTSFCFLDIRSPGLGDTAMYLCATSRRDRGRWTYEQYFGPGTRLTVT.

Written as DNA, the CDR3 is TGTGCCAGCAGCCACCGCCGGGACAGGGGGCCGAACACCGGGGAGCTGTTTTTT. Protein product: CASSHRRDRGPNTGELFF. V usage is TRBV5-6 and J usage is TRBJ2-2; 12 bases map to TRBD1. The CDR3 length is 18 residues. Germline lookup yields CDR1 SGHDT and CDR2 YYEEEE. V gave up 4 bases and J gave up 0 bases; unmatched junction bases: 7.

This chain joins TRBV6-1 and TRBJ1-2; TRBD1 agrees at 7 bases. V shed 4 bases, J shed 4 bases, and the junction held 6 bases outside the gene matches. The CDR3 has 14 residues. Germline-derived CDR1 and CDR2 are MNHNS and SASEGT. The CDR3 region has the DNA TGTGCCAGCAGTGTTCAGGCAGGGGGCTATGGCTACACCTTC. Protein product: CASSVQAGGYGYTF.

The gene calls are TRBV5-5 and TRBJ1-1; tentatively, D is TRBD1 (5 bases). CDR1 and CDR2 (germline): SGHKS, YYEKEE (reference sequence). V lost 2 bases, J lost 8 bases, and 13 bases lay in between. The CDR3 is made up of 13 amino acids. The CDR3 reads CASSFILGQEAFF. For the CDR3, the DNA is TGTGCCAGCAGCTTTATCTTAGGACAAGAAGCTTTCTTT.

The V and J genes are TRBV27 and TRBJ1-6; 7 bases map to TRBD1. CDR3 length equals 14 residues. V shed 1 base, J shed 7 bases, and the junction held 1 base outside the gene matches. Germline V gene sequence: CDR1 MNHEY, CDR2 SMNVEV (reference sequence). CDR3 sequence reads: CASSLLQGNSPLHF. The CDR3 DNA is TGTGCCAGCAGTTTATTACAGGGGAATTCACCCCTCCACTTT.

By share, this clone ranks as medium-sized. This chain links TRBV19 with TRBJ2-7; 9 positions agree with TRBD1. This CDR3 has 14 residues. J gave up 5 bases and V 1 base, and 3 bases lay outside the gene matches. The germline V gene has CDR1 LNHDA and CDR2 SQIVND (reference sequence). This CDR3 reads CASSIGTGVHEQYF. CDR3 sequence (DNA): TGTGCCAGTAGTATAGGGACAGGGGTCCACGAGCAGTACTTC.

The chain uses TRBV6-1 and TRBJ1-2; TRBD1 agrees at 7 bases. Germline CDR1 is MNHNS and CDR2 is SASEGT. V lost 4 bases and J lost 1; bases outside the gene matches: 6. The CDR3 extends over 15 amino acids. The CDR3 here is CASSAGAGGNYGYTF. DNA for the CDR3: TGTGCCAGCAGTGCGGGGGCAGGGGGTAACTATGGCTACACCTTC.

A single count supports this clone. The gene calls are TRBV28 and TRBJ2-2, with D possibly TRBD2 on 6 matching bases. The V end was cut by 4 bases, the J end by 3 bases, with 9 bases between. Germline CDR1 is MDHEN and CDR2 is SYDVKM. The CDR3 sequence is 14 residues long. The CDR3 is CASSSGLYTGELFF. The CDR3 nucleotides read TGTGCCAGCAGTTCGGGACTCTACACCGGGGAGCTGTTTTTT.

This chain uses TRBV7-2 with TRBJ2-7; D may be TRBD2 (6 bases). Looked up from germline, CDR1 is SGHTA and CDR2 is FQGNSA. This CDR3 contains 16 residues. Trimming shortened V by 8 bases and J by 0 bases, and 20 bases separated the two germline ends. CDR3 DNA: TGTGCCAGCTCCACCCTTGACGGGACTCACTCCTACGAGCAGTACTTC. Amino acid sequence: CASSTLDGTHSYEQYF.

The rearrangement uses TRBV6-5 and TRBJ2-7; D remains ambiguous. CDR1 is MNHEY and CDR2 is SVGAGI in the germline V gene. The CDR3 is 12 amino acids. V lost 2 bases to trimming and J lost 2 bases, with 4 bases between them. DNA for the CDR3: TGTGCCAGCAGTTACGGCCCCTACGAGCAGTACTTC. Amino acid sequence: CASSYGPYEQYF.

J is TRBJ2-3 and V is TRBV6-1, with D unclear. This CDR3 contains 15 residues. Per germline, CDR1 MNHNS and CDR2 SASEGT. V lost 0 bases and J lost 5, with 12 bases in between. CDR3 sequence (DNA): TGTGCCAGCAGTGAAGCGGCCGGTAGGAGAGATACGCAGTATTTT. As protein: CASSEAAGRRDTQYF.

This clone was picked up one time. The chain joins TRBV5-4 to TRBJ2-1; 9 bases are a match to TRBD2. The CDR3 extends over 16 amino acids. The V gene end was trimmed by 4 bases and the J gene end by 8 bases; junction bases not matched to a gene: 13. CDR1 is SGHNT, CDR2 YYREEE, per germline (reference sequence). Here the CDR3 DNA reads TGTGCCAGCAGCCCCGAGCGGGGGGCCATTAGTGATGAGCAGTTCTTC. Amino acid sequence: CASSPERGAISDEQFF.

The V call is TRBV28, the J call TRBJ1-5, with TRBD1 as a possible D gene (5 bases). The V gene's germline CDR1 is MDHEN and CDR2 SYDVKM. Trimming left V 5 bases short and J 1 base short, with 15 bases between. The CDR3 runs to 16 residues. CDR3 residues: CASSQGAGISNQPQHF. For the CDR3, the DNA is TGTGCCAGCAGTCAAGGGGCAGGGATAAGCAATCAGCCCCAGCATTTT.

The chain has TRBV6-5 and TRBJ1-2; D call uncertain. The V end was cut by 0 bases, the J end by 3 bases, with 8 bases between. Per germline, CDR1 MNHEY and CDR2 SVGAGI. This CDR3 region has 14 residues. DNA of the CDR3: TGTGCCAGCAGTTACTCGGTGCGTGACTATGGCTACACCTTC. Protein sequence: CASSYSVRDYGYTF.